This T cell receptor (beta chain) is from a study of T cell changes during pregnancy in multiple sclerosis. The repertoire was sequenced with immunoSEQ multiplex PCR; TCRdb's copy has only in-frame clones and lacks some. The repertoire holds around 66,000 clones, with 91% as singletons. The CDR3 loop spans 16 amino acids. Germline values: CDR1 SGHTA, CDR2 FQGNSA. Trimming cost V 4 bases and J 3 bases, with 16 bases left between them. The chain recombines TRBV7-2 with TRBJ1-3; D unresolved. Sequencing was performed on peripheral blood, taken after pregnancy. The sequence derives from a female donor in good health, enrolled as a control in a pregnancy study. CDR3 sequence: CASSSSRRGRGNTIYF. In nucleotides, the CDR3 is TGTGCCAGCAGCTCGAGCCGCCGGGGTCGTGGAAACACCATATATTTT.